The clone carrying this T cell receptor (beta chain) was counted a single time. This entry comes from a study of T cell changes during pregnancy in multiple sclerosis. Trimming stripped 3 bases from V and 0 bases from J, with 9 bases between. Per germline, CDR1 SGHTA and CDR2 FQGNSA. This CDR3 has 15 residues. The data were produced by immunoSEQ multiplex PCR, yet TCRdb's version contains in-frame clones alone and is incomplete. The sample has roughly 110,000 clones; roughly nine tenths are singletons. This TCR was sampled from a female donor with multiple sclerosis, enrolled in a pregnancy study. The sequencing used peripheral blood, collected before pregnancy. The chain has TRBV7-2 and TRBJ2-1; possibly TRBD2 for D (5 bases). The CDR3 DNA sequence: TGTGCCAGCAGCTTGTTAACTAGCTCCTACAATGAGCAGTTCTTC. Translation gives CASSLLTSSYNEQFF. The full variable domain, in which reference TRBV7-2 and TRBJ2-1 provide the parts outside the CDR3, is GAGVSQSPSNKVTEKGKDVELRCDPISGHTALYWYRQSLGQGLEFLIYFQGNSAPDKSGLPSDRFSAERTGGSVSTLTIQRTQQEDSAVYLCASSLLTSSYNEQFFGPGTRLTVL.